What follows is one TCR beta chain and its context. From germline, CDR1 is GTSNPN and CDR2 SVGIG (reference sequence). The CDR3 is made up of 14 amino acids. The data stem from a study of blood T cell repertoires in COVID-19. Overall study: Collection of acute and convalescent COVID-19 samples took place in the United States, Italy and Spain. PBMCs, B-cell-depleted T cells, or T cells provided the cDNA or gDNA that made up the material.

Enrollment of patients from Seattle took place during active infection, with longitudinal follow-up. Per the original methods: Estimated nucleated cell counts came from reference gene primer amplification. Method: immunoSEQ multiplex PCR; TCRdb's copy keeps in-frame clones and lacks some. V and J calls and clone size follow that table, whereas D and trimming were derived from the DNA. The repertoire has fewer than 85,000 clones, about 83% of them found once; the top ten carry 6.5% to 7.5%. V is TRBV30 and J is TRBJ1-2; 9 bases map to TRBD1. Material: peripheral blood. The origin of this receptor is a man between 25 and 39 years old with COVID-19, enrolled during active disease. Written as DNA, the CDR3 is TGTGCACATTACCGGGACAGGGTGTACTATGGCTACACCTTC. It is translated as CAHYRDRVYYGYTF.